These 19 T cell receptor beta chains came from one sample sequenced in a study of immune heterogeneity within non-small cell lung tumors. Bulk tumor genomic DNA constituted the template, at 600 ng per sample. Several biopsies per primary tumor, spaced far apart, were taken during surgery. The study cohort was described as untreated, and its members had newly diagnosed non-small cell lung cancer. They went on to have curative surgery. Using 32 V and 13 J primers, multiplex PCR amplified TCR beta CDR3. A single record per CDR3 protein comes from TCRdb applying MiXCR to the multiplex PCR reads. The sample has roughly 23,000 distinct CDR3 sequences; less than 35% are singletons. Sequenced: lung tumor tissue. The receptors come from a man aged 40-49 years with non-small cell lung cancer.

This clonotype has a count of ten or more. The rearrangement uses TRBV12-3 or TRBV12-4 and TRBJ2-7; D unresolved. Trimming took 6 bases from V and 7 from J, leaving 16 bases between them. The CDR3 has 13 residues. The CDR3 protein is CASRYGLVGEQYF. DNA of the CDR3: TGTGCCAGCAGGTACGGTCTCGTGGGGGAGCAGTACTTC.

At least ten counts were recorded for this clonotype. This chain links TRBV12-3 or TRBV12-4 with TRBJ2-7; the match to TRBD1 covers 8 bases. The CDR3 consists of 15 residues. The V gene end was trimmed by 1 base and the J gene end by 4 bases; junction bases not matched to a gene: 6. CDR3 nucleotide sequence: TGTGCCAGCAGTTTAGGTGCAGGGGGCATGTACGAGCAGTACTTC. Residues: CASSLGAGGMYEQYF.

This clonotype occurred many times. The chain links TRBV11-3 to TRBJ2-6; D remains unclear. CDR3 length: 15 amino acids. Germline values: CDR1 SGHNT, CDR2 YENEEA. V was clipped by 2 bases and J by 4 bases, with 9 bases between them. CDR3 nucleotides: TGTGCCAGCAGCTTATTCGCAGGCGGGGCCAACGTCCTGACTTTC. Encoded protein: CASSLFAGGANVLTF.

The CDR3 DNA is TGTGCCAGCAGCTTAACGTACAACACTGAAGCTTTCTTT. Translated: CASSLTYNTEAFF. The rearrangement uses TRBV7-3 and TRBJ1-1; D uncertain. Deletions cut 0 bases from V and 2 bases from J, with 4 bases between. Germline V gene sequence: CDR1 SGHTA, CDR2 FQGTGA. The CDR3 is made up of 13 amino acids.

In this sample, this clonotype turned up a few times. The CDR3 here is CASSYAASQETQYF. The CDR3, as DNA: TGTGCCAGCAGTTACGCGGCTTCCCAAGAGACCCAGTACTTC. This chain links TRBV6-2 or TRBV6-3 with TRBJ2-5; D is unclear. From germline, CDR1 is MNHEY and CDR2 SVGEGT. There are 14 residues in the CDR3. Trimming left V 2 bases short and J 1 base short, with 8 bases between.

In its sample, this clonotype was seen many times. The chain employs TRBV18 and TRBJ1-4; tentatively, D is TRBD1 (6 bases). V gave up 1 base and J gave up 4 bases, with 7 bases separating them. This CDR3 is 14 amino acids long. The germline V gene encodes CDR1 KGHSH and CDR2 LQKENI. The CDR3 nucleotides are TGTGCCAGCTCACCACGACAGGATAATGAAAAACTGTTTTTT. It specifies CASSPRQDNEKLFF. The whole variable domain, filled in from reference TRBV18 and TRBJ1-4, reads NAGVMQNPRHLVRRRGQEARLRCSPMKGHSHVYWYRQLPEEGLKFMVYLQKENIIDESGMPKERFSAEFPKEGPSILRIQQVVRGDSAAYFCASSPRQDNEKLFFGSGTQLSVL.

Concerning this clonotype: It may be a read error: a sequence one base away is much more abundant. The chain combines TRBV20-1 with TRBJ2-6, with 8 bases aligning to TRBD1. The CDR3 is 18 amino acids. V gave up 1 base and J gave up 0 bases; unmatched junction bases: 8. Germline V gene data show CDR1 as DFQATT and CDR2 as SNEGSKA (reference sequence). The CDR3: CSARVAWTGFSGANVLTF. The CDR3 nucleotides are TGCAGTGCTAGAGTAGCCTGGACAGGGTTCTCTGGGGCCAACGTCCTGACTTTC.

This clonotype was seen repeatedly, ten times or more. The CDR3 reads CASSLNWGDTQYF. As DNA, the CDR3 is TGTGCCAGCAGCCTAAACTGGGGAGATACGCAGTATTTT. The rearrangement uses TRBV9 and TRBJ2-3; unclear D gene. Trimming pared 4 bases from V and 5 bases from J, leaving 11 bases between. The CDR3 has 13 amino acids. Germline V gene data show CDR1 as SGDLS and CDR2 as YYNGEE. The full variable domain, completed using reference TRBV9 and TRBJ2-3, is DSGVTQTPKHLITATGQRVTLRCSPRSGDLSVYWYQQSLDQGLQFLIQYYNGEERAKGNILERFSAQQFPDLHSELNLSSLELGDSALYFCASSLNWGDTQYFGPGTRLTVL.

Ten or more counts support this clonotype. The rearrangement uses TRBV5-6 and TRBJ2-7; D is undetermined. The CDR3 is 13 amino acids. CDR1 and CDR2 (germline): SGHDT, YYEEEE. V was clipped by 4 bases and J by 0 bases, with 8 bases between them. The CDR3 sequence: CASSVGSSYEQYF. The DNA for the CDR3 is TGTGCCAGCAGCGTCGGAAGCTCCTACGAGCAGTACTTC.

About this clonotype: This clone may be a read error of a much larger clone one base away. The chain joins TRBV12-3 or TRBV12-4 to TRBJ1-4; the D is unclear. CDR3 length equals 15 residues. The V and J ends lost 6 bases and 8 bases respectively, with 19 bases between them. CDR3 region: CASSPIGIGPEKLFF. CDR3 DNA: TGTGCCAGCAGCCCCATCGGGATAGGGCCCGAAAAACTGTTTTTT.

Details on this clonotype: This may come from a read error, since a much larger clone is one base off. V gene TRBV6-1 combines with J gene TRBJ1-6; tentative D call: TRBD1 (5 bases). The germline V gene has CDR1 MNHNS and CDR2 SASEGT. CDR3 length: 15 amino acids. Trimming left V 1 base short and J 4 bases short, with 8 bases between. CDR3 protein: CASSEGTWYNSPLHF. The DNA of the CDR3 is TGTGCCAGCAGTGAAGGGACATGGTATAATTCACCCCTCCACTTT.

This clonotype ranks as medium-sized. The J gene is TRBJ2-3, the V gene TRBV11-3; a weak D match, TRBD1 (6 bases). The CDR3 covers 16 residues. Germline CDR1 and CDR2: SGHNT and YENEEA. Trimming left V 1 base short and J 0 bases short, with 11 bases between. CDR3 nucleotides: TGTGCCAGCAGCTTAGGGACAGATCTTAGCACAGATACGCAGTATTTT. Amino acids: CASSLGTDLSTDTQYF.

CDR3 coding DNA: TGCAGTGCTGCCAACCGTGAGGACAGTAATGAAAAACTGTTTTTT. Translation gives CSAANREDSNEKLFF. The genes are TRBV20-1 and TRBJ1-4, with a tentative D call TRBD1 (6 bases). In germline, CDR1 is DFQATT, CDR2 SNEGSKA (reference sequence). V was shortened by 5 bases and J by 4 bases, with 17 bases between the two germline ends. CDR3 length: 15 amino acids.

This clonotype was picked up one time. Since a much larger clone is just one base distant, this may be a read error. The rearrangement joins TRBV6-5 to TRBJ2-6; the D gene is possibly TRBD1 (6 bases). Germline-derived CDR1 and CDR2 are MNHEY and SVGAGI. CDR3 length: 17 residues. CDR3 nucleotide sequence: TGTGCCAGAAGTTACGGACAGCCCGGCTCTGGGGCCAACGTCCTGACTTTC. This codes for CARSYGQPGSGANVLTF.

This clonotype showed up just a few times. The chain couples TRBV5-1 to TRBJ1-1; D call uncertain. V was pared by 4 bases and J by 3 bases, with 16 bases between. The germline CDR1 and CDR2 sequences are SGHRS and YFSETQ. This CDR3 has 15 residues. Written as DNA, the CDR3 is TGCGCCAGCAGCCCTAACGGGATTATGGACACTGAAGCTTTCTTT. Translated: CASSPNGIMDTEAFF.

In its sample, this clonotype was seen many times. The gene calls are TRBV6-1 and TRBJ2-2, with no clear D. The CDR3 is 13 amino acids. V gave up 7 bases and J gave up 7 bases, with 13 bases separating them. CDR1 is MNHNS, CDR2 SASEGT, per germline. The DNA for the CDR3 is TGTGCCAGCAATCTGGGGTGGGGCGGGGAGCTGTTTTTT. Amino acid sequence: CASNLGWGGELFF.

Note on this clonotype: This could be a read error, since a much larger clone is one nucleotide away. The CDR3 DNA follows: TGTGCCAGCAGTAACCAGGGGGCGTTGCCCAATCAGCCCCAGCATTTT. Encoded protein: CASSNQGALPNQPQHF. This chain links TRBV27 with TRBJ1-5; 8 bases align to TRBD1. Germline assignment: CDR1 MNHEY and CDR2 SMNVEV (reference sequence). The CDR3 covers 16 residues. J was trimmed by 3 bases and V by 5 bases; bases with no gene match: 9.

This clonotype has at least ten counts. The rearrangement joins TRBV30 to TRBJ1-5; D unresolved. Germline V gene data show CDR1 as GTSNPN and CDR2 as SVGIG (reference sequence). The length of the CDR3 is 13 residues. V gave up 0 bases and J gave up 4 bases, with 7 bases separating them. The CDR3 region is CAWSVGENQPQHF. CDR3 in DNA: TGTGCCTGGAGTGTTGGGGAAAATCAGCCCCAGCATTTT.

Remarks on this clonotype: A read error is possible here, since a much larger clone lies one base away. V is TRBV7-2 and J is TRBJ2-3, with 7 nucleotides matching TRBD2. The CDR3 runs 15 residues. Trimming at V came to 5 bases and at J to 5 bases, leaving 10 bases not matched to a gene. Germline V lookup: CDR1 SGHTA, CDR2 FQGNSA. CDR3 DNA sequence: TGTGCCAGCAGCCCAGGGACTATCGGGAGAGATACGCAGTATTTT. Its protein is CASSPGTIGRDTQYF.